Included here is one T cell receptor beta chain sequence, with context. These data belong to a study of blood T cell repertoires in COVID-19. In the study overall: T cells, B-cell-depleted T cells, or PBMCs provided the cDNA or gDNA that served as material.

In assigning cohorts, the study relied on participant-reported clinical history. For recovered donors of Cohort 3, there were two negative PCRs, clearance, or symptom resolution. Source study methods: Cell counts per sample came from amplifying reference gene primers. Assay: immunoSEQ multiplex PCR; the TCRdb copy retains only in-frame clones and omits some. Clone size and the V and J calls come from that table; the DNA yielded D and trimming. Of under 300,000 clones in the sample, 80% to 90% are singletons; the top ten hold roughly 16%. The CDR3 sequence is 15 residues long. CDR1 and CDR2 from the germline V gene are SGHTA and FQGNSA. Trimming stripped 5 bases from V and 7 bases from J, with 18 bases between.

Sample: PBMCs or T cells enriched from blood (not recorded which). The chain is built from TRBV7-2 and TRBJ2-1; D possibly corresponds to TRBD1 (6 bases). The receptor was isolated from a man aged 18 to 35 who had recovered from COVID-19. DNA of the CDR3: TGTGCCAGCAGCCTGTCAGGGAGACAGGTTAATGAGCAGTTCTTC. Protein sequence: CASSLSGRQVNEQFF.